Presented here are 9 T cell receptor beta chains from one specimen sequenced in a study of T cell responses to AZD1222 COVID-19 vaccine. Clones were sequenced by immunoSEQ multiplex PCR, and TCRdb holds only the in-frame ones, with some missing. Here the sample spans 120,000 to 150,000 clones, approximately 85% being singletons. The sample here was peripheral blood, taken on day 0 of MenACWY control vaccination. The receptors shown here come from an adult in good health.

This chain connects TRBV7-9 to TRBJ1-1; D is unclear. CDR1 and CDR2 (germline): SEHNR, FQNEAQ (reference sequence). V was pared by 5 bases and J by 1 base, with 11 bases between. The CDR3 is made up of 14 amino acids. CDR3: CASSIDRRNTEAFF. The DNA of the CDR3 is TGTGCCAGCAGCATCGACCGTCGGAACACTGAAGCTTTCTTT.

The rearrangement joins TRBV18 to TRBJ2-5; the D gene is possibly TRBD1 (6 bases). Trimming removed 0 bases at V and 4 bases at J, with 9 bases between. CDR3 size: 14 residues. Germline lookup yields CDR1 KGHSH and CDR2 LQKENI. This CDR3 is CASSPPAGVETQYF. Here the CDR3 DNA reads TGTGCCAGCTCACCACCGGCAGGGGTAGAGACCCAGTACTTC. Combining the CDR3 with reference TRBV18 and TRBJ2-5 gives the whole variable domain NAGVMQNPRHLVRRRGQEARLRCSPMKGHSHVYWYRQLPEEGLKFMVYLQKENIIDESGMPKERFSAEFPKEGPSILRIQQVVRGDSAAYFCASSPPAGVETQYFGPGTRLLVL.

This clone showed up just a few times. This chain uses TRBV7-3 with TRBJ2-1; 7 positions match TRBD1. Germline-derived CDR1 and CDR2 are SGHTA and FQGTGA. J gave up 6 bases and V 5 bases, and 7 bases lay outside the gene matches. This CDR3 region has 14 residues. The CDR3 region is CASSAAQGINEQFF. The CDR3 DNA sequence: TGTGCCAGCAGCGCCGCACAGGGGATCAATGAGCAGTTCTTC. Full variable domain (rest looked up from reference TRBV7-3 and TRBJ2-1): GAGVSQTPSNKVTEKGKYVELRCDPISGHTALYWYRQSLGQGPEFLIYFQGTGAADDSGLPNDRFFAVRPEGSVSTLKIQRTERGDSAVYLCASSAAQGINEQFFGPGTRLTVL.

V is TRBV27 and J is TRBJ1-5; D is perhaps TRBD1 (5 bases). The V end lost 6 bases, the J end lost 3 bases, and 18 bases lay between the germline ends. The CDR3 is made up of 16 amino acids. Germline-derived CDR1 and CDR2 are MNHEY and SMNVEV (reference sequence). The CDR3: CASSLVSSGTNQPQHF. The CDR3 DNA sequence: TGTGCCAGCAGCTTAGTCTCCTCGGGGACCAATCAGCCCCAGCATTTT.

This clone was counted a single time. The V gene is TRBV9, the J gene TRBJ1-2; 9 bases match TRBD1. CDR1 and CDR2 from the germline V gene are SGDLS and YYNGEE. The CDR3 runs 12 residues. V gave up 7 bases and J gave up 8 bases; unmatched junction bases: 6. The CDR3 region has the DNA TGTGCCAGCTCCCGGACAGGGGACGGCTACACCTTC. Residues: CASSRTGDGYTF.

A remark on this clone: Germline and junction disagree at one end, which may indicate a read error. The chain carries TRBV6-5 and TRBJ1-2; D not resolved. Germline V gene lookup returns CDR1 MNHEY and CDR2 SVGAGI. The CDR3 runs 15 residues. DNA for the CDR3: TGTGCCAGCAATTACTACGAAGAGGGTAACTATGGCTACACCTTC. Residues: CASNYYEEGNYGYTF.

The J gene is TRBJ2-3, the V gene TRBV27; D may be TRBD1 (5 bases). The V end lost 5 bases, the J end lost 2 bases, and 26 bases lay between the germline ends. Germline assignment: CDR1 MNHEY and CDR2 SMNVEV (reference sequence). This CDR3 comprises 19 residues. The DNA for the CDR3 is TGTGCCAGCAGTGGGGCCGGAAAAATGGGCGGTACCTACACAGATACGCAGTATTTT. It encodes CASSGAGKMGGTYTDTQYF.

This clone showed up just once. The genes are TRBV5-6 and TRBJ2-5; D is unresolved. The CDR3 runs to 12 residues. V was clipped by 2 bases and J by 5 bases, with 7 bases between them. CDR1 and CDR2 from the germline V gene are SGHDT and YYEEEE. This CDR3 is CASSFEIETQYF. The CDR3 nucleotides are TGTGCCAGCAGCTTCGAAATTGAGACCCAGTACTTC.

The chain joins TRBV11-2 to TRBJ1-2; D call uncertain. V lost 5 bases to trimming and J lost 3 bases, with 10 bases between them. Germline CDR1 is SGHAT and CDR2 is FQNNGV. This CDR3 has 13 residues. The CDR3 DNA follows: TGTGCCAGCAGCCCTCACACAGACTATGGCTACACCTTC. It translates to CASSPHTDYGYTF.